Shown below are 4 T cell receptor beta chains from a single sample sequenced in a study of T cell clones after liver transplantation. The table came from immunoSEQ multiplex PCR; TCRdb's copy has only in-frame clones and leaves some out. This sample has 99,000 or so clones; 80% to 85% occur once, and the top ten carry over 0.75%. The specimen comprised CD4+ T cells from blood, sampled before liver transplant. These receptors came from a human donor who received a liver transplant.

The chain carries TRBV2 and TRBJ2-3; TRBD2 agrees at 10 bases. CDR1 is SNHLY and CDR2 is FYNNEI in the germline V gene. CDR3 length equals 16 residues. V shed 1 base and J 3 bases; nucleotides not matched to a gene: 4. CDR3: CASSEVRGLATDTQYF. The CDR3 DNA reads as TGTGCCAGCAGTGAAGTAAGGGGACTAGCGACAGATACGCAGTATTTT.

This clone was observed a few times. This chain joins TRBV18 and TRBJ2-7; D is ambiguous. The germline V gene encodes CDR1 KGHSH and CDR2 LQKENI. The V gene lost 3 bases and the J gene lost 2 bases, with 14 bases spanning the gap. The CDR3 contains 15 residues. The CDR3 is CASSPRQSFTYEQYF. The CDR3 bases are TGTGCCAGCTCACCGCGGCAGAGCTTCACCTACGAGCAGTACTTC.

V and J are TRBV6-6 and TRBJ1-3; D remains unclear. CDR3 length: 16 amino acids. The ends were cut back, 0 bases at V and 2 bases at J, with 11 bases in the middle. Looked up from germline, CDR1 is MNHNY and CDR2 is SVGAGI (reference sequence). CDR3 in amino acids: CASSYSGRSTGNTIYF. For the CDR3, the DNA is TGTGCCAGCAGTTACTCGGGCAGGAGCACTGGAAACACCATATATTTT.

This rearrangement joins TRBV6-1 to TRBJ1-5; TRBD1 matches 7 bases. CDR3 length equals 15 residues. Germline V gene sequence: CDR1 MNHNS, CDR2 SASEGT. Germline trimming cut 5 bases from V and 7 bases from J; bases unmatched to any gene: 11. The CDR3 DNA reads as TGTGCCAGCAGTATCGACAGGGTTATAGGACAGCCCCAGCATTTT. Residues: CASSIDRVIGQPQHF.